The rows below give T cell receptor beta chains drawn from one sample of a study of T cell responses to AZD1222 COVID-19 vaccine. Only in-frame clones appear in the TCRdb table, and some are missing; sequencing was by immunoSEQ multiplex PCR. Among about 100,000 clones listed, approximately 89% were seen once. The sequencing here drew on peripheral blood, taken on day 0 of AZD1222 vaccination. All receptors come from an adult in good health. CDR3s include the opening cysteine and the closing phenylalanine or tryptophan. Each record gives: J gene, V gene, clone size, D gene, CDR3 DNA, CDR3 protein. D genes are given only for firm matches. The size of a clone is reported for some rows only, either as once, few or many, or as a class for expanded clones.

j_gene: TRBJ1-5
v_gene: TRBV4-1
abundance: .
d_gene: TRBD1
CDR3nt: TGCGCCAGCAGCCACGATCGGGGACAGGGATCGAATCAGCCCCAGCATTTT
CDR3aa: CASSHDRGQGSNQPQHF

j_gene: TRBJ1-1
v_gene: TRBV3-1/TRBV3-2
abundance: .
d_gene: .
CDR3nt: TGTGCCAGCAGCCAAGTGTGGCAGGGGCCTGCTGAAGCTTTCTTT
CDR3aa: CASSQVWQGPAEAFF

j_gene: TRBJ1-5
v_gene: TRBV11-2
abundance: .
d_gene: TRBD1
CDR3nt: TGTGCCAGCAGCAAAAGTGGAGGGGGCCGACGGTTTGATCAGCCCCAGCATTTT
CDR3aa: CASSKSGGGRRFDQPQHF

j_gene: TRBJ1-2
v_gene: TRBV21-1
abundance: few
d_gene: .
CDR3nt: TGTGCCAGCAGCAAAAAGTGGCGGCAGAACAGGCACTATGGCTACACCTTC
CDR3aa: CASSKKWRQNRHYGYTF

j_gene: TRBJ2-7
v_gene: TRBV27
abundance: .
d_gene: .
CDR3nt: TGTGCCAGCAGTTTATTGGGAGCGTCAAAATACGAGCAGTACTTC
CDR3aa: CASSLLGASKYEQYF

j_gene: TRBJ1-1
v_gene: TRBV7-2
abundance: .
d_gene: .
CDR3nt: TGTGCCAGCAGCTTAGAAGTGACGAACACTGAAGCTTTCTTT
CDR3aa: CASSLEVTNTEAFF

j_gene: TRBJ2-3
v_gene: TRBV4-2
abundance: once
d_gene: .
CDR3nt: TGTGCCAGCAGCCAAGGCCGGGGGATCACAGATACGCAGTATTTT
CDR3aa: CASSQGRGITDTQYF

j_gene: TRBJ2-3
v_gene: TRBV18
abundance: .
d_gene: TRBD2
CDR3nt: TGTGCCAGCTCACACCGGGAGGCCGCCAGAACCTTGATAACAGATACGCAGTATTTT
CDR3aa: CASSHREAARTLITDTQYF

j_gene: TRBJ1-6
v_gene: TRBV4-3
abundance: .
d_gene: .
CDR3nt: TGCGCCAGCAGCCGTTCGTTTTGGGCAGTAAATTCACCCCTCCACTTT
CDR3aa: CASSRSFWAVNSPLHF

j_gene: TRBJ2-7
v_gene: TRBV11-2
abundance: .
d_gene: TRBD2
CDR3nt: TGTGCCAGCAGCTCCGCCCGACTAGCGGAGATCTACGAGCAGTACTTC
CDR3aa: CASSSARLAEIYEQYF

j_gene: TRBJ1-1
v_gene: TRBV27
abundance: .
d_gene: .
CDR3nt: TGTGCCAGCAGTCATGGGGGGACTGAAGCTTTCTTT
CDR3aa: CASSHGGTEAFF

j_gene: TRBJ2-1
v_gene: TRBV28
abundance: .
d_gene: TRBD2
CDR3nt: TGTGCCAGCAGTTCTCTCCCCGGCGGGGGGGCCACGAGTGAGCAGTTCTTC
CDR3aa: CASSSLPGGGATSEQFF

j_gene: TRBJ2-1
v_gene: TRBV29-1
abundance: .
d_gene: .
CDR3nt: TGCAGCGTTGGACCTGTCGGGCTGACGCCGCAGTTCTTC
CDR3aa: CSVGPVGLTPQFF

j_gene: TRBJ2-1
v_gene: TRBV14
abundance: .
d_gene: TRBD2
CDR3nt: TGTGCCAGCAGCCAACCGGGACTAGCTGGGAATGAGCAGTTCTTC
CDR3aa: CASSQPGLAGNEQFF

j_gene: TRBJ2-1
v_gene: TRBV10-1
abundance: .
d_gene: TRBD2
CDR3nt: TGCGCCAGCAGTCTTGGACTAGTGAGCTCCTACAATGAGCAGTTCTTC
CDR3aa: CASSLGLVSSYNEQFF

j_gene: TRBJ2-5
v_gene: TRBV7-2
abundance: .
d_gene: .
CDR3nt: TGTGCCAGCAGCTTAGCAACGGGACCAGAGACCCAGTACTTC
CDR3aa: CASSLATGPETQYF

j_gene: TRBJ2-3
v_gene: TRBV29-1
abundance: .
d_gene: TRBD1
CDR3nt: TGCAGCGCCGGAGGGGGACAGGGTTCAGATACGCAGTATTTT
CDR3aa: CSAGGGQGSDTQYF

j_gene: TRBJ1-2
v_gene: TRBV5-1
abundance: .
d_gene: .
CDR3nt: TGCGCCAGCAGGTTTATCCCCCTGGGGGCGTACGTATATAACTATGGCTACACCTTC
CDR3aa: CASRFIPLGAYVYNYGYTF

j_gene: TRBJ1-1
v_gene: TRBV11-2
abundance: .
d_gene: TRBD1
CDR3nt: TGTGCCAGCAGCTTGCAGGGGGGGAGGACTGAAGCTTTCTTT
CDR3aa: CASSLQGGRTEAFF

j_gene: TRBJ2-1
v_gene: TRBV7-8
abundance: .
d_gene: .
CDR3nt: TGTGCCAGCAGCTCCCTCGGGGCGGATGAGCAGTTCTTC
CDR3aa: CASSSLGADEQFF

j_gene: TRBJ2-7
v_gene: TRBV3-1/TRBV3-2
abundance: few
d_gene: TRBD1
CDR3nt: TGTGCCAGCAGCCTTCGGACAGGAGGAGGGCAGTACTTC
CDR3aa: CASSLRTGGGQYF

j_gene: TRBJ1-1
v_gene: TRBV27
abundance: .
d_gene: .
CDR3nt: TGTGCCAGCAGTTTATCGGTGAACACTGAAGCTTTCTTT
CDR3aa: CASSLSVNTEAFF

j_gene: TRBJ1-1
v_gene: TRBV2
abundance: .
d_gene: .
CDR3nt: TGTGCCAGCAGTGAGGACACGAACACTGAAGCTTTCTTT
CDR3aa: CASSEDTNTEAFF

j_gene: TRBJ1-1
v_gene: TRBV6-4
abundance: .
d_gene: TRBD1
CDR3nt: TGTGCCAGCAGTGTAAACGGACAGGGCAGTGAAGCTTTCTTT
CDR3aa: CASSVNGQGSEAFF

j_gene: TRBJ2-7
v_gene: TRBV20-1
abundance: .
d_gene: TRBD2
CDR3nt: TGCAGTGCTAGTACTAGCGGCTTAACCTACGAGCAGTACTTC
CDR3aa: CSASTSGLTYEQYF

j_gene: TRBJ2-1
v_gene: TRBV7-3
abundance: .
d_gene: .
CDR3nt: TGTGCCAGCAGCTTAACGAGTCAGACTGAGCAGTTCTTC
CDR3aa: CASSLTSQTEQFF

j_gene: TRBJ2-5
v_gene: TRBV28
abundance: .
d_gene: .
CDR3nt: TGTGCCAGCAGTTTATCAACACCCAAGGGAAGCCAGTACTTC
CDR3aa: CASSLSTPKGSQYF

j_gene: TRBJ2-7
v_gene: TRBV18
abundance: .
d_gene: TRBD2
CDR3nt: TGTGCCAGCTCACCTTCGACGGGACTAGCGGAGAGCTACGAGCAGTACTTC
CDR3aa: CASSPSTGLAESYEQYF

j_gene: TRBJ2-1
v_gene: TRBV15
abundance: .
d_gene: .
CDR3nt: TGTGCCGCAGGCCCAACACGGATCTCCTACAATGAGCAGTTCTTC
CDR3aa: CAAGPTRISYNEQFF

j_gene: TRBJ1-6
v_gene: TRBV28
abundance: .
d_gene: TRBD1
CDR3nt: TGTGCCAGCAGCAGCCCCGGGACAGCTAATTCACCCCTCCACTTT
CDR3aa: CASSSPGTANSPLHF

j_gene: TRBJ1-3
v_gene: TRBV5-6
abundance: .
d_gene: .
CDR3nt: TGTGCCAGCAGCTTCATACTGAACCGAAAAAGCTCTGGAAACACCATATATTTT
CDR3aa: CASSFILNRKSSGNTIYF

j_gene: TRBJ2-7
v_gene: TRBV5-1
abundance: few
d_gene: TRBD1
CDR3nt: TGCGCCAGCAGCTCTGGACAGGGGAGCGGTTACGAGCAGTACTTC
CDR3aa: CASSSGQGSGYEQYF

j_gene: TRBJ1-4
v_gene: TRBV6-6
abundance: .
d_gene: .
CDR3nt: TGTGCCAGCAGTTCTCTAGGACCGAATGAAAAACTGTTTTTT
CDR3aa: CASSSLGPNEKLFF

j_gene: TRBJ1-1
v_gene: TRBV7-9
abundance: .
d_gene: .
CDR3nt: TGTGCCAGCAGCTTAACCCGGGACACGGCTTTCTTT
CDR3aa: CASSLTRDTAFF

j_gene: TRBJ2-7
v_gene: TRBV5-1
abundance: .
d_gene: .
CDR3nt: TGCGCCAGCAGCTTGGTAGGTGAACGAAGGTACGAGCAGTACTTC
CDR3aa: CASSLVGERRYEQYF

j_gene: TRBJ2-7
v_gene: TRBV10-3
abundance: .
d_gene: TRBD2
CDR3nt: TGTGCCATCAGGACTAGCGGCCAATCCTACGAGCAGTACTTC
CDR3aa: CAIRTSGQSYEQYF

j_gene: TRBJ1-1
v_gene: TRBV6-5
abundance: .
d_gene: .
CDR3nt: TGTGCCAGCAGCTGGGACACTCTGAACACTGAAGCTTTCTTT
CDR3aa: CASSWDTLNTEAFF

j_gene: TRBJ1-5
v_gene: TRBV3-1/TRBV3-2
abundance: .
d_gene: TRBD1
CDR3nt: TGTGCCAGCATCGAAAGAGGGACAGGGCAAAATCAGCCCCAGCATTTT
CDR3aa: CASIERGTGQNQPQHF

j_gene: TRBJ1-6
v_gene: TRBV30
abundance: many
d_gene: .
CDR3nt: TGTGCCTGGAGTGTCGGGGCTGCATCCTATAATTCACCCCTCCACTTT
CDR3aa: CAWSVGAASYNSPLHF

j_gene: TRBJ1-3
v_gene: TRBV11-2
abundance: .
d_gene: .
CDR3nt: TGTGCCAGCAGCTTAGCTGGAGGTTATGGAAACACCATATATTTT
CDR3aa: CASSLAGGYGNTIYF

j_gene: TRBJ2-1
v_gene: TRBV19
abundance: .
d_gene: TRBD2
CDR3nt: TGTGCCAGTAGTAAGGACCCTCCTAGCGGGAGGGTAGGCAATGAGCAGTTCTTC
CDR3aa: CASSKDPPSGRVGNEQFF

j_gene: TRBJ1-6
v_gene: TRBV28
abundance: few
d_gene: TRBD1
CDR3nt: TGTGCCAGCAGTTTACCGGGGACAGCCTATAATTCACCCCTCCACTTT
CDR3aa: CASSLPGTAYNSPLHF

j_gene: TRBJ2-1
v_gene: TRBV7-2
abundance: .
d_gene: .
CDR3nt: TGTGCCAGCACCCTAGGAAATGAGCAGTTCTTC
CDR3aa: CASTLGNEQFF

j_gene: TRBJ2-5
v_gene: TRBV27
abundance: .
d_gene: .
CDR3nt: TGTGCCAGCAGTTTAAAGGCGGGCAGTCGGGAGACCCAGTACTTC
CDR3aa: CASSLKAGSRETQYF

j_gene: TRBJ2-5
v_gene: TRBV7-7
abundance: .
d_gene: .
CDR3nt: TGTGCCAGCAGCCTGACGGGGGTGCGGGAGACCCAGTACTTC
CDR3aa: CASSLTGVRETQYF

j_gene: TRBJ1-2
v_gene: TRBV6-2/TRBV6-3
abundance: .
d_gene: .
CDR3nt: TGTGCCAGCAGTTACAGGACGGACTATGGCTACACCTTC
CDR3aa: CASSYRTDYGYTF

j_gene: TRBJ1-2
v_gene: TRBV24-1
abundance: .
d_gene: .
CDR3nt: TGTGCCACCAGTGATGCGTTTGACAGAAGCTACACCTTC
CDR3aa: CATSDAFDRSYTF

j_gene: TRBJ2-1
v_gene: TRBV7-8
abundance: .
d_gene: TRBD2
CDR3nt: TGTGCCAGCAGCTTAGCCGGGACTAGCGGGAGTAATGAGCAGTTCTTC
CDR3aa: CASSLAGTSGSNEQFF

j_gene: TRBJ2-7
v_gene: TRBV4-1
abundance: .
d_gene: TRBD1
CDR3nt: TGCGCCAGCAGCCAAGATGGTCCGGGACAGGGATCCTACGAGCAGTACTTC
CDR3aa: CASSQDGPGQGSYEQYF